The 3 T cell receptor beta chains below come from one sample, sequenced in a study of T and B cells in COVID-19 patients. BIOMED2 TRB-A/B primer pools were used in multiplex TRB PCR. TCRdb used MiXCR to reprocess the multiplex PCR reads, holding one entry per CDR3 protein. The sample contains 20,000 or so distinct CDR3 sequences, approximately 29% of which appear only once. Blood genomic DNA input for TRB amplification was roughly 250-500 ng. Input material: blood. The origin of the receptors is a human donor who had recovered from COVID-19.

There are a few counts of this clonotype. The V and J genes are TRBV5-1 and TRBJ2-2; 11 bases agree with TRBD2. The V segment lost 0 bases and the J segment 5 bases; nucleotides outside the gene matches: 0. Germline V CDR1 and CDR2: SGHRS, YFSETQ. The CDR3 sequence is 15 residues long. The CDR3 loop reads CASSLGTSGTGELFF. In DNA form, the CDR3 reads TGCGCCAGCAGCTTGGGGACTAGCGGGACCGGGGAGCTGTTTTTT.

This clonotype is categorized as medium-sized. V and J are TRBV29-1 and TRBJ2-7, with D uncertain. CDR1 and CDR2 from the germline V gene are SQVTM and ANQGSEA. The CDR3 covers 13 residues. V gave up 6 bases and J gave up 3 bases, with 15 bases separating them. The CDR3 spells CSVRTEYFYEQYF. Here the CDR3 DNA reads TGCAGCGTCCGGACGGAATACTTCTACGAGCAGTACTTC.

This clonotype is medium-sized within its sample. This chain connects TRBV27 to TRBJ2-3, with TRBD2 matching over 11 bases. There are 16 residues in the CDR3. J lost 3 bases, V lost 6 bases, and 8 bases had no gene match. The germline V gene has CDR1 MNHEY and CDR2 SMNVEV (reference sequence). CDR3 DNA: TGTGCCAGCAGCTCAACTAGCGGGAGAACGACAGATACGCAGTATTTT. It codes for CASSSTSGRTTDTQYF.